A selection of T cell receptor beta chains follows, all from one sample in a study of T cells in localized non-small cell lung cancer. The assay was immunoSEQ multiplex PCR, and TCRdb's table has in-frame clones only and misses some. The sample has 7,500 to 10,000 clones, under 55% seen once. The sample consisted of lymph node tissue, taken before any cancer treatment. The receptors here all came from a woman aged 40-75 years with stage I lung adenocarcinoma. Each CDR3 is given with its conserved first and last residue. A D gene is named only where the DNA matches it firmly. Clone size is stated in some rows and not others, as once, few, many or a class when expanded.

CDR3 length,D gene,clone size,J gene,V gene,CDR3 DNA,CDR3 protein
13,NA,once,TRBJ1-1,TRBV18,TGTGCCAGCTCTCGATCACCGGGCCCTGAAGCTTTCTTT,CASSRSPGPEAFF
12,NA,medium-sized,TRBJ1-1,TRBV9,TGTGCCAGCAGTGAGGGGAACACTGAAGCTTTCTTT,CASSEGNTEAFF
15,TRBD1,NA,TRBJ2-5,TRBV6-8,TGTGCCAGCAGCTCGGGACAGGTGAACCAAGAGACCCAGTACTTC,CASSSGQVNQETQYF
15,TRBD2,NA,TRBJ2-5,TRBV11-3,TGTGCCAGCAGCTCCGGGACTAGCGGGGGAAAGACCCAGTACTTC,CASSSGTSGGKTQYF
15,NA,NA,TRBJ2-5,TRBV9,TGTGCCAGCAGCGTAAGCCCAGGGGCGGAAGAGACCCAGTACTTC,CASSVSPGAEETQYF
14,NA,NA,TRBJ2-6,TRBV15,TGTGCCACCAGCAAAGGGGCTGGGGCCAACGTCCTGACTTTC,CATSKGAGANVLTF
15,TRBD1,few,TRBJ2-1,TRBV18,TGTGCCAGCTCACCACCGACAGGGGGTCAGGATGAGCAGTTCTTC,CASSPPTGGQDEQFF
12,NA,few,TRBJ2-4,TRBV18,TGTGCCAGCTCAGGCCAGCAAAACATTCAGTACTTC,CASSGQQNIQYF
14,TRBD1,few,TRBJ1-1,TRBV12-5,TGTGCTAGTGGGAAAAGGGGGCGGAGCACTGAAGCTTTCTTT,CASGKRGRSTEAFF
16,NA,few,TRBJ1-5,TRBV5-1,TGCGCCAGCAGCCAAGATTTTTTTGGCCTTAATCAGCCCCAGCATTTT,CASSQDFFGLNQPQHF
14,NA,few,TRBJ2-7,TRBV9,TGTGCCAGCAGTGAGGGGCCATTAGCTTACGAGCAGTACTTC,CASSEGPLAYEQYF
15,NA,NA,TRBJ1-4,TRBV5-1,TGCGCCAGCAGCCCGGCTCGGGACGTAAATGAAAAACTGTTTTTT,CASSPARDVNEKLFF
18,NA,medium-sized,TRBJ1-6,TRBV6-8,TGTGCCAGCAGTAGGACCAGCGGGGCAAGCTCCTATAATTCACCCCTCCACTTT,CASSRTSGASSYNSPLHF
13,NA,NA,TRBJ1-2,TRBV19,TGTGCCAGTAAGGCACAGCAACACTATGGCTACACCTTC,CASKAQQHYGYTF
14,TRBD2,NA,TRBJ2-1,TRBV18,TGTGCCAGCTCACCCCTAGCGGACTACAATGAGCAGTTCTTC,CASSPLADYNEQFF
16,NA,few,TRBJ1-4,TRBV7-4,TGTGCCAGCAGCGTGGGCCGGGGGCGATCTAATGAAAAACTGTTTTTT,CASSVGRGRSNEKLFF
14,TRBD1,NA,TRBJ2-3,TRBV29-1,TGCAGCTTTGAAGGGACAGGGAAATCGGATACGCAGTATTTT,CSFEGTGKSDTQYF
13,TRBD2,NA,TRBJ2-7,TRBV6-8,TGTGCCAGCAGTGAGCGGGAGTTCTACGAGCAGTACTTC,CASSEREFYEQYF
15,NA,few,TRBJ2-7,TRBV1,TGCGCCAGCAGCCCCTCACTAGCGGAGGACTACGAGCAGTACTTC,CASSPSLAEDYEQYF
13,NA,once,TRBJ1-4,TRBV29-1,TGCAGCGTTTATTCACCGTTGGATGAAAAACTGTTTTTT,CSVYSPLDEKLFF
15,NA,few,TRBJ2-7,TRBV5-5,TGTGCCAGCAGCGAGACAGTTTTTGGCTCCTACGAGCAGTACTTC,CASSETVFGSYEQYF
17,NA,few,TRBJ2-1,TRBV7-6,TGTGCCAGCAGCTTACGCAGGGGCGGGGGAGCCCACAATGAGCAGTTCTTC,CASSLRRGGGAHNEQFF
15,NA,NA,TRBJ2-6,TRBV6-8,TGTGCCAGCAGTTACCGGGCGGCTGGGGCCAACGTCCTGACTTTC,CASSYRAAGANVLTF
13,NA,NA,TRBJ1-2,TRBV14,TGTGCCAGCAGCCAAGAGTGGAACTATGGCTACACCTTC,CASSQEWNYGYTF
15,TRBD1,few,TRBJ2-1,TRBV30,TGTGCCTGGCTTCTACAGGGGCGGCTCGACAATGAGCAGTTCTTC,CAWLLQGRLDNEQFF
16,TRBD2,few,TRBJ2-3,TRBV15,TGTGCCACCAGCAGAGGAGACGGGGGGGCAGTGGATACGCAGTATTTT,CATSRGDGGAVDTQYF
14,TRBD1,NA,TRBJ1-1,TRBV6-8,TGTGCCATCAGTAAGGGACAGGGGGACACTGAAGCTTTCTTT,CAISKGQGDTEAFF
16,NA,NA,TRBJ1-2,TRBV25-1,TGTGCCAGCAGTGATTGGGGGGACGGTGACAACTATGGCTACACCTTC,CASSDWGDGDNYGYTF
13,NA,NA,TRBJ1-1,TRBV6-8,TGTGCCAGCAGTCGAGGGTTTAACACTGAAGCTTTCTTT,CASSRGFNTEAFF
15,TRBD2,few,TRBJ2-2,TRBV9,TGTGCCAGCAGCGGCCGGGACTATTACACCGGGGAGCTGTTTTTT,CASSGRDYYTGELFF
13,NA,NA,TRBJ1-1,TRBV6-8,TGTGCCATCACTAAGACAGGGAACACTGAAGCTTTCTTT,CAITKTGNTEAFF
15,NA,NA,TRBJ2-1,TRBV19,TGTGCCAGTAACCCGGGAGATCCGGCTTACAATGAGCAGTTCTTC,CASNPGDPAYNEQFF
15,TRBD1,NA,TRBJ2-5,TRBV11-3,TGTGCCAGCAGCCTCACAGGGGCTCCTCAAGAGACCCAGTACTTC,CASSLTGAPQETQYF
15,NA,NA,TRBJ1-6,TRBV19,TGTGCCAGTAAGGAAGAGGGAAGTCGGAATTCACCCCTCCACTTT,CASKEEGSRNSPLHF
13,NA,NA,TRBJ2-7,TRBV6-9,TGTACCAGCAGCGAAAGGGGGTACATCGAGCAGTACTTC,CTSSERGYIEQYF
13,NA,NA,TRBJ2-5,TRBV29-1,TGCAGCGTTGAGTATGGGGGGCAAGAGACCCAGTACTTC,CSVEYGGQETQYF
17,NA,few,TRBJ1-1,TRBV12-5,TGTGCTAGTGGTTTGGTTCGGACCCAGGGTTCGTTCACTGAAGCTTTCTTT,CASGLVRTQGSFTEAFF
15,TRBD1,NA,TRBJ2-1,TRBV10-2,TGCGCCAGCAGTGAGTCGGGACAGGGGGGCAATGAGCAGTTCTTC,CASSESGQGGNEQFF
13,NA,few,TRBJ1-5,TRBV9,TGTGCCAGCAGTGAGTGGGGGACTCAGCCCCAGCATTTT,CASSEWGTQPQHF
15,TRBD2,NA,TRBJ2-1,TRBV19,TGTGCCAGTAGCTCTACTAGCGGGGGGCACAATGAGCAGTTCTTC,CASSSTSGGHNEQFF
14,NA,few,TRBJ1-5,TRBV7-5,TGTGCCAGCAGCGCCTCCGCCCAGCCCTTATCCCAGCATTTT,CASSASAQPLSQHF
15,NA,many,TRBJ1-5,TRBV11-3,TGTGCCAGCAGGCCCGAGAGGTCTCCTGGGCAGCCCCAGCATTTT,CASRPERSPGQPQHF
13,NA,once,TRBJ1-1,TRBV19,TGTGCCAGTACCCCCCAGGGGTATGATGAAGCTTTCTTT,CASTPQGYDEAFF